The 27 T cell receptor beta chains in this list originate from one sample, sequenced in a study of control samples from healthy donors and cancer patients. The assay was immunoSEQ multiplex PCR, and TCRdb's table has in-frame clones only and misses some. The table lists over 150,000 clones, about 91% of them singletons. The sequenced material came from blood. Receptors originate from a middle-aged woman in good health.

The chain recombines TRBV13 with TRBJ1-1, with D perhaps TRBD1 (5 bases). CDR1 is PRHDT and CDR2 is FYEKMQ in the germline V gene (reference sequence). The CDR3 has 14 residues. Trimming pared 5 bases from V and 3 bases from J, leaving 13 bases between. The CDR3 nucleotides read TGTGCCAGCAGCCAGGCCTGGGGGGACACTGAAGCTTTCTTT. This encodes CASSQAWGDTEAFF. Filled out from reference TRBV13 and TRBJ1-1, the complete variable domain reads AAGVIQSPRHLIKEKRETATLKCYPIPRHDTVYWYQQGPGQDPQFLISFYEKMQSDKGSIPDRFSAQQFSDYHSELNMSSLELGDSALYFCASSQAWGDTEAFFGQGTRLTVV.

This clone was detected once. The chain links TRBV2 to TRBJ2-5; 8 positions match TRBD1. Germline V lookup: CDR1 SNHLY, CDR2 FYNNEI. The J segment lost 1 base and the V segment lost 8 bases, leaving 6 bases of the junction unmatched. CDR3 length: 14 amino acids. CDR3 DNA sequence: TGTGCCAGCCGTCAGGACAGGGCCCAAGAGACCCAGTACTTC. As protein: CASRQDRAQETQYF.

The chain couples TRBV13 to TRBJ1-4; the match to TRBD1 covers 7 bases. Germline CDR1 PRHDT, CDR2 FYEKMQ (reference sequence). The CDR3 length is 14 residues. V was clipped by 4 bases and J by 8 bases; unmatched bases: 7. The CDR3 nucleotides read TGTGCCAGCAGCTACCGACAGGGAAGGGAAAAACTGTTTTTT. Amino acids: CASSYRQGREKLFF.

The chain joins TRBV7-9 to TRBJ2-5; 8 bases are shared with TRBD1. V shed 1 base and J 5 bases; nucleotides not matched to a gene: 3. This CDR3 spans 14 amino acids. Germline V lookup: CDR1 SEHNR, CDR2 FQNEAQ (reference sequence). CDR3 in DNA: TGTGCCAGCAGCTTAGGACAGGGGCACGAGACCCAGTACTTC. Translating gives CASSLGQGHETQYF.

This clone was observed once. The chain couples TRBV10-3 to TRBJ2-7; either TRBD1 or TRBD2 may supply D (5 bases each). CDR1 is ENHRY and CDR2 is SYGVKD in the germline V gene. The CDR3 is 14 amino acids. Trimming stripped 5 bases from V and 0 bases from J, with 11 bases between. In DNA, the CDR3 is TGTGCCATCAGTAAGGGAGACAGCTCCTACGAGCAGTACTTC. This translates into CAISKGDSSYEQYF.

This chain connects TRBV3-1 (or the pseudogene TRBV3-2) to TRBJ1-4; D call uncertain. Trimming took 6 bases from V and 0 from J, leaving 11 bases between them. CDR1 and CDR2 (germline): LGHDT, YNNKEL (reference sequence). This CDR3 contains 15 residues. This chain's CDR3 is CASSPFPATNEKLFF. DNA of the CDR3: TGTGCCAGCAGTCCGTTCCCTGCAACTAATGAAAAACTGTTTTTT.

V usage is TRBV3-1 (or the pseudogene TRBV3-2) and J usage is TRBJ1-2; D remains ambiguous. V lost 1 base and J lost 4, with 10 bases in between. The length of the CDR3 is 14 residues. The germline CDR1 and CDR2 sequences are LGHDT and YNNKEL (reference sequence). The chain's CDR3 is CASSQGITGYGYTF. For the CDR3, the DNA is TGTGCCAGCAGCCAAGGTATAACCGGCTATGGCTACACCTTC.

This clone was counted a single time. This chain links TRBV5-1 with TRBJ2-5, with 10 positions matching TRBD2. CDR3 size: 15 residues. Trimming removed 2 bases from V and 0 bases from J; junction bases left unmatched: 1. Germline assignment: CDR1 SGHRS and CDR2 YFSETQ. CDR3 region: CASSLSGGDQETQYF. For the CDR3, the DNA is TGCGCCAGCAGCTTAAGCGGGGGGGACCAAGAGACCCAGTACTTC. The full variable domain, rest sourced from reference TRBV5-1 and TRBJ2-5, is KAGVTQTPRYLIKTRGQQVTLSCSPISGHRSVSWYQQTPGQGLQFLFEYFSETQRNKGNFPGRFSGRQFSNSRSEMNVSTLELGDSALYLCASSLSGGDQETQYFGPGTRLLVL.

The chain has TRBV6-2 or TRBV6-3 and TRBJ1-1; tentative D call: TRBD1 (5 bases). CDR1 and CDR2 from the germline V gene are MNHEY and SVGEGT. V lost 0 bases and J 8 bases, leaving 13 bases between the germline ends. The CDR3 runs to 14 residues. CDR3 in amino acids: CASSYSEGTLEAFF. The DNA of the CDR3 is TGTGCCAGCAGTTACTCGGAGGGGACCCTCGAAGCTTTCTTT.

This clone was seen more than once but under ten times. This chain uses TRBV7-2 with TRBJ2-5; TRBD1 agrees at 8 bases. Germline V gene lookup returns CDR1 SGHTA and CDR2 FQGNSA. The J segment lost 1 base and the V segment lost 5 bases, leaving 9 bases of the junction unmatched. The CDR3 consists of 16 residues. Here the CDR3 reads CASSTTLRGPQETQYF. In nucleotides, the CDR3 is TGTGCCAGCAGCACGACCCTCAGGGGGCCCCAAGAGACCCAGTACTTC.

CDR3 sequence: CATGGQGGEKLFF. The DNA of the CDR3 is TGTGCCACCGGAGGACAGGGCGGTGAAAAACTGTTTTTT. The chain links TRBV10-3 to TRBJ1-4, with 8 bases aligning to TRBD1. V lost 10 bases and J lost 7; bases outside the gene matches: 8. Germline values: CDR1 ENHRY, CDR2 SYGVKD. This CDR3 has 13 residues.

The V call is TRBV20-1, the J call TRBJ1-2; D possibly corresponds to TRBD1 (6 bases). Germline CDR1 DFQATT, CDR2 SNEGSKA (reference sequence). CDR3 length equals 14 residues. The V gene lost 3 bases and the J gene lost 6 bases, with 17 bases spanning the gap. The CDR3 spells CSASAGVGLNGYTF. CDR3 sequence (DNA): TGCAGTGCTAGTGCAGGGGTGGGGTTAAATGGCTACACCTTC.

This chain joins TRBV5-1 and TRBJ1-2; 8 bases are shared with TRBD1. V was pared by 7 bases and J by 4 bases, with 6 bases of the junction left unmatched. Germline V CDR1 and CDR2: SGHRS, YFSETQ. The CDR3 loop spans 13 amino acids. CDR3 loop: CASSGTGTYGYTF. In nucleotides, the CDR3 is TGCGCCAGCTCTGGGACAGGAACCTATGGCTACACCTTC.

This chain uses TRBV5-1 with TRBJ2-5; tentatively, D is TRBD2 (5 bases). There are 14 residues in the CDR3. V was clipped by 0 bases and J by 9 bases, with 15 bases between them. Germline loops: CDR1 SGHRS, CDR2 YFSETQ. Written as DNA, the CDR3 is TGCGCCAGCAGCTTGGAAGCCTTCTACGGGGCCCAGTACTTC. This gives the protein CASSLEAFYGAQYF.

This clone occurred once. This chain links TRBV10-3 with TRBJ1-4; D unresolved. The CDR3 has 13 amino acids. The germline V and J ends were trimmed by 11 bases and 5 bases, with 15 bases remaining between them. In germline, CDR1 is ENHRY, CDR2 SYGVKD. Here the CDR3 DNA reads TGTGCCGCGAACCGGGATCTCAATGAAAAACTGTTTTTT. It translates to CAANRDLNEKLFF.

The chain links TRBV19 to TRBJ1-1; unclear D gene. This CDR3 spans 15 amino acids. Germline lookup yields CDR1 LNHDA and CDR2 SQIVND (reference sequence). In DNA, the CDR3 is TGTGCAACCCGAGGCATCGGCGGGTCGAACACTGAAGCTTTCTTT. Translation gives CATRGIGGSNTEAFF.

V gene TRBV7-9 combines with J gene TRBJ2-1; D may be TRBD2 (6 bases). There are 15 residues in the CDR3. The germline CDR1 and CDR2 sequences are SEHNR and FQNEAQ (reference sequence). V shed 5 bases and J shed 4 bases, with 15 bases lying between them. CDR3 region: CASSQPGTGYNEQFF. The DNA of the CDR3 is TGTGCCAGCAGCCAGCCCGGGACTGGGTACAATGAGCAGTTCTTC.

This chain connects TRBV6-1 to TRBJ1-3; D unresolved. Deletions cut 0 bases from V and 10 bases from J, with 4 bases between. Germline V gene lookup returns CDR1 MNHNS and CDR2 SASEGT. The CDR3 contains 11 residues. CDR3 protein: CASSEARTIYF. CDR3 nucleotide sequence: TGTGCCAGCAGTGAAGCCCGGACCATATATTTT.

The rearrangement links TRBV4-1 to TRBJ1-6, with D possibly matching TRBD1 (5 bases). Trimming pared 5 bases from V and 8 bases from J, leaving 16 bases between. Looked up from germline, CDR1 is MGHRA and CDR2 is YSYEKL. The CDR3 runs to 15 residues. The CDR3 loop is CASSTSTDNYSPLHF. In DNA, the CDR3 is TGCGCCAGCAGCACCTCGACAGACAACTATTCACCCCTCCACTTT.

This clone appeared once. The chain has TRBV28 and TRBJ1-1; TRBD1 matches 7 bases. The junction had 12 bases not matched to a gene; V was cut back by 6 bases and J by 8 bases. The germline V gene encodes CDR1 MDHEN and CDR2 SYDVKM. CDR3 length: 14 amino acids. CDR3 bases: TGTGCCAGCAGGACCGGACAGGCCAATTGGGAAGCTTTCTTT. Translation: CASRTGQANWEAFF.

The rearrangement links TRBV6-6 to TRBJ2-3, with 13 bases aligning to TRBD2. The germline V gene has CDR1 MNHNY and CDR2 SVGAGI (reference sequence). J lost 0 bases, V lost 5 bases, and 5 bases had no gene match. CDR3 size: 17 residues. The CDR3 DNA follows: TGTGCCAGCAGTCTGGGACTAGCGGGGATTAGCACAGATACGCAGTATTTT. Translation: CASSLGLAGISTDTQYF.

CDR3 DNA: TGTGCCAGCAGTTTTGCCGGGACAGGGACGACAGATACGCAGTATTTT. It specifies CASSFAGTGTTDTQYF. The rearrangement joins TRBV27 to TRBJ2-3; TRBD1 matches at 9 bases. The V and J ends lost 3 bases and 3 bases, in that order; junction bases with no gene match: 7. Per germline, CDR1 MNHEY and CDR2 SMNVEV (reference sequence). The CDR3 is 16 residues long.

J is TRBJ2-5 and V is TRBV11-1, with a tentative D call TRBD1 (5 bases). This CDR3 is built from 13 residues. Per germline, CDR1 SGHAT and CDR2 FQDESV (reference sequence). The V gene lost 3 bases and the J gene lost 8 bases, with 13 bases spanning the gap. The DNA of the CDR3 is TGTGCCAGCAGCTTCGGCAGGGAAGTAACCCAGTACTTC. It translates to CASSFGREVTQYF.

This clone was seen a few times. CDR3: CASSEGRGTEAFF. The CDR3 nucleotides read TGCGCCAGCAGTGAGGGCAGGGGGACTGAAGCTTTCTTT. The gene calls are TRBV10-1 and TRBJ1-1, with TRBD1 identical over 7 bases. The germline V gene encodes CDR1 WNHNN and CDR2 SYGVQD (reference sequence). Losses at the gene ends were 2 bases for V and 5 bases for J; bases not matched to a gene: 2. This CDR3 has 13 residues.

This clone was picked up one time. The V and J genes are TRBV5-1 and TRBJ1-2; maybe TRBD1 (6 bases). The CDR3 is 14 amino acids. Germline loops: CDR1 SGHRS, CDR2 YFSETQ. The V gene lost 4 bases and the J gene lost 6 bases, with 16 bases spanning the gap. CDR3 amino acids: CASSANGTSDGYTF. The CDR3 DNA reads as TGCGCCAGCAGCGCCAACGGGACAAGCGATGGCTACACCTTC.

The chain couples TRBV9 to TRBJ2-7; TRBD2 is a possible D gene (6 bases). CDR1 and CDR2 from the germline V gene are SGDLS and YYNGEE. The V and J ends lost 2 bases and 4 bases respectively, with 16 bases between them. The CDR3 is 15 amino acids. This chain's CDR3 is CASSVRPGEQYEQYF. The CDR3 region has the DNA TGTGCCAGCAGCGTCCGCCCGGGGGAGCAATACGAGCAGTACTTC.

The chain is built from TRBV5-1 and TRBJ2-1; TRBD1 might be the D (5 bases). Trimming took off 2 bases at V and 4 bases at J, with 7 bases between the two ends. The CDR3 runs to 13 residues. CDR1 and CDR2 from the germline V gene are SGHRS and YFSETQ. The CDR3, as DNA: TGCGCCAGCAGCTTTCGACAGTACAATGAGCAGTTCTTC. Protein product: CASSFRQYNEQFF.